This TCR beta chain appears in the sequencing data of a study of Ad26.COV2.S vaccination and SARS-CoV-2 variants. About this clone itself: Its target is not known.

The V end lost 1 base, the J end lost 4 bases, and 11 bases lay between the germline ends. CDR3 length equals 15 residues. The germline V gene encodes CDR1 MGHRA and CDR2 YSYEKL. This sample's treatment: about 20 received Ad26.COV2.S at low or high dose, single or two shots; 5 received placebo; per-sample allocation not given. Collection of samples fell on day 63 after the first vaccine or placebo injection. The table came from immunoSEQ multiplex PCR; TCRdb's copy has only in-frame clones and leaves some out. The table lists about 350,000 clones, roughly 84% of them singletons. General study points: Reported post-vaccination CD8+ and CD4+ T cell responses to spike showed substantial breadth.

The chain uses TRBV4-1 and TRBJ1-5; D remains ambiguous. This receptor was identified in a person aged 18-60 years who received the Ad26.COV2.S COVID-19 vaccine or a placebo. The input for sequencing was peripheral blood, taken in a trial of Ad26.COV2.S vaccine versus placebo. Here the CDR3 DNA reads TGCGCCAGCAGCCAAGTGGCGGTACTTAATCAGCCCCAGCATTTT. Protein sequence: CASSQVAVLNQPQHF.